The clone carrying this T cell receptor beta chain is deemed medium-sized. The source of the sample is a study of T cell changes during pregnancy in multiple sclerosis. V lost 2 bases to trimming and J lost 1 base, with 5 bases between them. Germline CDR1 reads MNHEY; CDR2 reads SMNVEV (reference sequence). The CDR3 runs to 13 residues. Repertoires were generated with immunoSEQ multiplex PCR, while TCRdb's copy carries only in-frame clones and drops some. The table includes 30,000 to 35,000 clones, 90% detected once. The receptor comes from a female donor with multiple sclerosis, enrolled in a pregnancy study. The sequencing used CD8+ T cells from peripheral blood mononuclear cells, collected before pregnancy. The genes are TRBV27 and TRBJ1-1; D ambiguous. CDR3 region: CASSLLANTEAFF. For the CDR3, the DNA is TGTGCCAGCAGTTTACTAGCGAACACTGAAGCTTTCTTT.